Following are 9 T cell receptor beta chains from one sample sequenced in a study of cytomegalovirus exposure and HLA in healthy donors. With 60 Vbeta and 13 Jbeta primers, the PCR was carried out. Sequencing used immunoSEQ multiplex PCR; TCRdb keeps in-frame clones, though not all of them. In total, the table holds about 170,000 clones. Sequenced sample: PBMCs. The receptor set was obtained from a woman aged 18-35 years in good health and CMV-seropositive.

The chain carries TRBV7-9 and TRBJ1-2, with D perhaps TRBD1 (6 bases). Looked up from germline, CDR1 is SEHNR and CDR2 is FQNEAQ (reference sequence). This CDR3 comprises 15 residues. Trimming stripped 4 bases from V and 4 bases from J, with 16 bases between. For the CDR3, the DNA is TGTGCCAGCAGCTCATCGGACAGTGGCGGCTATGGCTACACCTTC. It yields the protein CASSSSDSGGYGYTF.

V usage is TRBV4-1 and J usage is TRBJ2-5, with 9 bases fitting TRBD2. V dropped 0 bases and J dropped 7; count of bases not matched to a gene: 6. Germline CDR1 and CDR2: MGHRA and YSYEKL. The CDR3 contains 15 residues. CDR3 loop: CASSQDELAGGTQYF. The DNA for the CDR3 is TGCGCCAGCAGCCAAGATGAACTAGCGGGCGGGACCCAGTACTTC.

This chain connects TRBV4-1 to TRBJ2-7; the match to TRBD2 covers 8 bases. Germline V gene lookup returns CDR1 MGHRA and CDR2 YSYEKL. J gave up 1 base and V 0 bases, and 2 bases lay outside the gene matches. The CDR3 is 15 amino acids. The CDR3 loop is CASSQDPGGSYEQYF. The CDR3 nucleotides read TGCGCCAGCAGCCAAGATCCGGGAGGGTCCTACGAGCAGTACTTC.

The chain combines TRBV20-1 with TRBJ2-3, with D tentatively TRBD1 (6 bases). Trimming stripped 1 base from V and 10 bases from J, with 9 bases between. CDR3 length equals 11 residues. The germline gives CDR1 DFQATT, CDR2 SNEGSKA (reference sequence). The CDR3 protein is CSARVPGAQYF. CDR3 coding DNA: TGCAGTGCTAGAGTTCCAGGGGCGCAGTATTTT.

V gene TRBV28 combines with J gene TRBJ2-5; 10 positions agree with TRBD2. This CDR3 has 17 amino acids. The V segment lost 11 bases and the J segment 7 bases; nucleotides outside the gene matches: 22. Germline assignment: CDR1 MDHEN and CDR2 SYDVKM. The CDR3 is CAAQRTSGGRRGATQYF. CDR3 DNA: TGTGCCGCGCAACGGACTAGCGGCGGAAGGCGAGGTGCGACCCAGTACTTC.

This chain links TRBV2 with TRBJ2-7; TRBD1 might be the D (6 bases). V was shortened by 5 bases and J by 0 bases, with 11 bases between the two germline ends. The length of the CDR3 is 14 residues. Germline CDR1 and CDR2: SNHLY and FYNNEI. The CDR3 spells CASSSWTDSYEQYF. The CDR3 region has the DNA TGTGCCAGCAGTTCCTGGACAGACTCCTACGAGCAGTACTTC.

The chain carries TRBV14 and TRBJ1-1, with 7 bases matching TRBD1. The ends lost 4 bases at V and 11 bases at J; junction bases unmatched: 13. CDR1 is SGHDN, CDR2 FVKESK, per germline. The CDR3 runs to 14 residues. The CDR3 is CASSPGQVLEAAFF. The DNA of the CDR3 is TGTGCCAGCAGCCCAGGACAGGTTCTTGAAGCGGCTTTCTTT.

CDR3 residues: CASSLVRLAGLSSYEQYF. The CDR3 DNA follows: TGTGCCAGCAGCTTAGTCCGACTAGCGGGATTAAGCTCCTACGAGCAGTACTTC. The genes are TRBV11-2 and TRBJ2-7; TRBD2 aligns across 11 bases. CDR1 and CDR2 (germline): SGHAT, FQNNGV. V lost 1 base and J lost 0; bases outside the gene matches: 8. The CDR3 loop spans 18 amino acids.

The rearrangement uses TRBV4-1 and TRBJ2-1; D might be TRBD2 (5 bases). CDR1 MGHRA and CDR2 YSYEKL come from the germline V gene. The CDR3 loop spans 15 amino acids. V lost 1 base, J lost 2 bases, and 9 bases lay in between. For the CDR3, the DNA is TGCGCCAGCAGCCAAGGGCTAGCTACCTACAATGAGCAGTTCTTC. Protein product: CASSQGLATYNEQFF.